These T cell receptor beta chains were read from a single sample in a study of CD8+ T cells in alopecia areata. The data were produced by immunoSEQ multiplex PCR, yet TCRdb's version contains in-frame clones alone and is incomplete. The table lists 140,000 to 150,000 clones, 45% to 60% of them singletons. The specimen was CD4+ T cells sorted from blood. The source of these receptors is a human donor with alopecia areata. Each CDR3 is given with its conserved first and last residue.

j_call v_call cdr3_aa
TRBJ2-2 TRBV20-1 CSARLVGELFF
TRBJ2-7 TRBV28 CASRSGPYEQYF
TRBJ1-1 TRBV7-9 CASSLAQSTWDNTEAFF
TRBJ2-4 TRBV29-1 CSVAVGTSPKNIQYF
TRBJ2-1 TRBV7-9 CASSLLPNEQFF
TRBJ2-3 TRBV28 CASNYPGAGVLADTQYF
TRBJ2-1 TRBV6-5 CASSRGTSGNLFF
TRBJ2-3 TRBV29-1 CSVALRLTDTQYF
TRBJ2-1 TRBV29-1 CSAGDREAGEQFF
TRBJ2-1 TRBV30 CAWGWTGAFNEQFF
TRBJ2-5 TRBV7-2 CASSSGPPGETQYF
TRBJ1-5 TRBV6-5 CASSPTGRNQPQHF
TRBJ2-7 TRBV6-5 CASSKQDRGHYEQYF
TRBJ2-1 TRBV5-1 CASSDGGGNYNEQFF
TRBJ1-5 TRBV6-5 CASRGGISNQPQHF
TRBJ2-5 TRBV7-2 CASSSTRKETQYF
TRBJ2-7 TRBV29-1 CSVLQDFSQYF
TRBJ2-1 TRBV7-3 CASSTLAGGDRFF
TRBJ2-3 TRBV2 CASSELWQTDTQYF
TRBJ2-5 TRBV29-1 CSVALAGGETQYF
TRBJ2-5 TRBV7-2 CASSSQSGWARETQYF
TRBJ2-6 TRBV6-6 CASSGISGANVLTF
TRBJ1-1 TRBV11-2 CASSPEGNTEAFF
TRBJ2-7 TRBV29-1 CSVQQGITYEQYF
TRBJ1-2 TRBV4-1 CASSQAIRAVRTYGYTF
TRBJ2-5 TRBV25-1 CASSGLAGETQYF
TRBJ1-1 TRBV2 CASTRLEGAFF
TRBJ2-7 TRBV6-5 CASRRDIEQYF
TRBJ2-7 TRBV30 CAWTSGSHEQYF
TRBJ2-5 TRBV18 CASSPRDGQETQYF
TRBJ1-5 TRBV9 CASSVDGDHQPQHF
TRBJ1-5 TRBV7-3 CASSATVDQPQHF
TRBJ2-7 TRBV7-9 CASSRGPGDLYEQYF
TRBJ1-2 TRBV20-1 CSAEDDYGYTF
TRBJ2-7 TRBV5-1 CASSREAYEQYF
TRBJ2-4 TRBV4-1 CASSLTLGFAKNIQYF
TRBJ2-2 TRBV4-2 CASSRGVTGELFF
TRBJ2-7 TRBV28 CAAESRVTYEQYF
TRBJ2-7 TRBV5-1 CASSLVAGGIYEQYF
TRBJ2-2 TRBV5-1 CASSSGLAVVTGELFF
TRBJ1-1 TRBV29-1 CSVVGQGVSAFF
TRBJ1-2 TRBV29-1 CSGEETGFNYGYTF
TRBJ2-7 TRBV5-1 CASSSGLLALEQYF
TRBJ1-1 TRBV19 CASSIPKLRETEAFF
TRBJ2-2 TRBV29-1 CSVGEGASPGELFF
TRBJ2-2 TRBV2 CASSGLAGTGELFF
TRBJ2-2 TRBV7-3 CASSFRDRAGELFF
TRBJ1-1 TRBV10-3 CASGMNTEAFF
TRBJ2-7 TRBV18 CASSPASGYEQYF
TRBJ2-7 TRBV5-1 CASSWGGGPSYEQYF
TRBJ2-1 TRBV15 CATSRTAARGRLAGGNEQFF
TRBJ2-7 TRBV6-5 CASSYSDSEGEQYF
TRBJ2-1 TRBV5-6 CASSLAGLGEQFF
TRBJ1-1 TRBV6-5 CASLRTANTEAFF
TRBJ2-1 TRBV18 CASSPELGATEQFF
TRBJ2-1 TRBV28 CASGSSSYNEQFF
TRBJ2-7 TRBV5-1 CASSIPGQGVSEQYF